One sample yielded the 9 T cell receptor beta chains listed below, sequenced in a study of blood T cell repertoires in COVID-19. Produced via immunoSEQ multiplex PCR; TCRdb's table is partial and in-frame only. This sample yields approximately 81,000 clones, of which almost 85% are seen a single time; less than 8.5% belongs to the top ten. Material for sequencing was peripheral blood. The receptors originated from a human donor in a cohort sampled during active COVID-19.

V usage is TRBV9 and J usage is TRBJ2-7, with 8 bases aligning to TRBD1. V lost 3 bases and J lost 3; bases outside the gene matches: 8. Germline V CDR1 and CDR2: SGDLS, YYNGEE. The CDR3 spans 15 residues. The CDR3 sequence: CASSEKTGDLYEQYF. CDR3 nucleotides: TGTGCCAGCAGCGAGAAGACAGGGGACCTCTACGAGCAGTACTTC.

The chain employs TRBV7-9 and TRBJ1-2; 7 bases are a match to TRBD1. The germline CDR1 and CDR2 sequences are SEHNR and FQNEAQ (reference sequence). This CDR3 has 13 amino acids. Losses at the gene ends were 2 bases for V and 8 bases for J; bases not matched to a gene: 5. DNA of the CDR3: TGTGCCAGCAGCTTAACAGGGGCGGAGGGCTACACCTTC. As protein: CASSLTGAEGYTF.

The count of this clone is one. The chain joins TRBV5-5 to TRBJ2-2, with 7 bases lining up with TRBD1. The CDR3 runs to 16 residues. Germline CDR1 is SGHKS and CDR2 is YYEKEE (reference sequence). The trim removed 3 bases at V and 7 bases at J, leaving 12 bases unmatched. The CDR3 DNA reads TGTGCCAGCAGCTCGACCTTCACAGGGGACGGCGGGGAGCTGTTTTTT. Its translation is CASSSTFTGDGGELFF.

The rearrangement uses TRBV5-4 and TRBJ1-1; 10 bases map to TRBD1. The CDR3 has 15 amino acids. The germline V gene has CDR1 SGHNT and CDR2 YYREEE (reference sequence). The V and J ends lost 2 bases and 4 bases, in that order; junction bases with no gene match: 5. The CDR3 reads CASSFGTGVGTEAFF. The CDR3 DNA is TGTGCCAGCAGCTTCGGGACAGGGGTGGGCACTGAAGCTTTCTTT. Filled out from reference TRBV5-4 and TRBJ1-1, the complete variable domain reads ETGVTQSPTHLIKTRGQQVTLRCSSQSGHNTVSWYQQALGQGPQFIFQYYREEENGRGNFPPRFSGLQFPNYSSELNVNALELDDSALYLCASSFGTGVGTEAFFGQGTRLTVV.

V gene TRBV7-3 combines with J gene TRBJ1-2; 7 bases agree with TRBD1. This CDR3 is 13 amino acids long. CDR1 is SGHTA, CDR2 FQGTGA, per germline. V shed 4 bases and J 7 bases; nucleotides not matched to a gene: 6. This chain's CDR3 is CASSSRQGTGYTF. DNA for the CDR3: TGTGCCAGCAGCTCTAGACAGGGTACTGGCTACACCTTC.

V gene TRBV19 combines with J gene TRBJ1-1; D uncertain. The CDR3 loop spans 14 amino acids. Germline V CDR1 and CDR2: LNHDA, SQIVND (reference sequence). V was clipped by 10 bases and J by 1 base, with 16 bases between them. CDR3 amino acids: CATKSLSTNTEAFF. The CDR3, as DNA: TGTGCCACAAAATCCCTCTCTACGAACACTGAAGCTTTCTTT.

The gene calls are TRBV2 and TRBJ1-2, with 8 bases matching TRBD1. V gave up 6 bases and J gave up 4 bases; unmatched junction bases: 13. There are 16 residues in the CDR3. Germline CDR1 SNHLY, CDR2 FYNNEI. The CDR3 bases are TGTGCCAGCAGGGCCACCGGGACAGGTCGTTTCTATGGCTACACCTTC. Translated: CASRATGTGRFYGYTF.

The CDR3 DNA reads TGTGCCAGCAGCTTAGTGGGACAGGGAAGCCCCTATAATTCACCCCTCCACTTT. This sequence encodes CASSLVGQGSPYNSPLHF. This chain uses TRBV7-2 with TRBJ1-6; TRBD1 matches at 9 bases. Per germline, CDR1 SGHTA and CDR2 FQGNSA. Losses at the gene ends were 1 base for V and 2 bases for J; bases not matched to a gene: 6. This CDR3 is built from 18 residues.

This chain connects TRBV4-3 to TRBJ2-7; tentatively, D is TRBD2 (6 bases). The V gene's germline CDR1 is LGHNA and CDR2 YSLEER. V dropped 3 bases and J dropped 1 base, with 16 bases sitting between them. There are 16 residues in the CDR3. The CDR3 region is CASSHNYGGASYEQYF. CDR3 nucleotide sequence: TGCGCCAGCAGCCATAACTATGGCGGGGCTTCCTACGAGCAGTACTTC.